One and the same sample provided the 32 T cell receptor beta chains below, sequenced in a study of blood T cell repertoires in COVID-19. Assay used: immunoSEQ multiplex PCR; TCRdb lists only in-frame clones, some missing. The table includes 410,000 or so clones, roughly 85% detected once. The specimen sequenced was peripheral blood. Receptors were obtained from a woman aged 25 to 39 with active or convalescent COVID-19.

This clone was counted a single time. This sequence joins TRBV27 and TRBJ2-7, with 9 bases lining up with TRBD2. Germline V CDR1 and CDR2: MNHEY, SMNVEV (reference sequence). The length of the CDR3 is 16 residues. The V and J ends lost 6 bases and 3 bases, in that order; junction bases with no gene match: 12. The CDR3 region has the DNA TGTGCCAGCAGGAAAGAATGGACTAGCGCCGACTACGAGCAGTACTTC. Translation gives CASRKEWTSADYEQYF.

The sample holds one count of this clone. The J gene is TRBJ2-7, the V gene TRBV5-6; TRBD2 aligns across 8 bases. Germline V CDR1 and CDR2: SGHDT, YYEEEE. CDR3 length: 14 residues. V lost 0 bases, J lost 3 bases, and 2 bases stayed unmatched. The CDR3 here is CASSLGGLDYEQYF. CDR3 in DNA: TGTGCCAGCAGCTTGGGGGGACTAGACTACGAGCAGTACTTC.

The CDR3 spells CASSLGQGPPSGYTF. DNA for the CDR3: TGTGCCAGCAGCTTAGGGCAGGGGCCTCCCAGTGGCTACACCTTC. The chain recombines TRBV7-9 with TRBJ1-2; D might be TRBD1 (6 bases). V was clipped by 1 base and J by 7 bases, with 16 bases between them. CDR3 length equals 15 residues. Germline V gives CDR1 SEHNR, CDR2 FQNEAQ (reference sequence).

V gene TRBV19 combines with J gene TRBJ1-4; 11 nucleotides line up with TRBD1. The CDR3 sequence is 16 residues long. Per germline, CDR1 LNHDA and CDR2 SQIVND (reference sequence). Losses at the gene ends were 4 bases for V and 7 bases for J; bases not matched to a gene: 8. CDR3 DNA: TGTGCCAGTAGTACCAAGTCCGGGACAGGGGGTGAAAAACTGTTTTTT. As protein: CASSTKSGTGGEKLFF.

CDR3 sequence: CASSTVNTEAFF. The CDR3 bases are TGTGCCAGTAGTACAGTTAACACTGAAGCTTTCTTT. The V and J genes are TRBV19 and TRBJ1-1; D is ambiguous. V was cut by 4 bases and J by 2 bases, with 5 bases left in between. The CDR3 is 12 residues long. CDR1 LNHDA and CDR2 SQIVND come from the germline V gene (reference sequence).

The chain combines TRBV29-1 with TRBJ2-5; 8 nucleotides line up with TRBD2. V lost 7 bases to trimming and J lost 1 base; unmatched junction nucleotides: 5. This CDR3 spans 13 amino acids. Germline CDR1 reads SQVTM; CDR2 reads ANQGSEA. CDR3 bases: TGCAGCGGATTCGGGGGGGGCCAAGAGACCCAGTACTTC. This translates into CSGFGGGQETQYF.

CDR3 coding DNA: TGTGCCAGCAGCCCGGACTGGACGAAGGGAAACACCTTC. Translating gives CASSPDWTKGNTF. The V and J genes are TRBV2 and TRBJ1-2; D remains unclear. The germline V and J ends were trimmed by 6 bases and 12 bases, with 20 bases remaining between them. The germline gives CDR1 SNHLY, CDR2 FYNNEI. CDR3 length equals 13 residues.

V usage is TRBV30 and J usage is TRBJ1-4; D is unresolved. Trimming pared 3 bases from V and 6 bases from J, leaving 14 bases between. CDR1 is GTSNPN, CDR2 SVGIG, per germline (reference sequence). CDR3 size: 14 residues. In DNA, the CDR3 is TGTGCCTGGAGCCGAGACATGGCCGATGAAAAACTGTTTTTT. This encodes CAWSRDMADEKLFF.

This rearrangement joins TRBV7-9 to TRBJ1-4; unclear D gene. Germline-derived CDR1 and CDR2 are SEHNR and FQNEAQ (reference sequence). The CDR3 runs to 13 residues. Trimming shortened V by 0 bases and J by 8 bases, and 7 bases separated the two germline ends. In DNA, the CDR3 is TGTGCCAGCAGCTTAGCTACCGGGGAAAAACTGTTTTTT. Encoded protein: CASSLATGEKLFF.

V and J are TRBV13 and TRBJ2-1; 12 positions agree with TRBD1. CDR3 length: 15 amino acids. CDR1 and CDR2 (germline): PRHDT, FYEKMQ (reference sequence). V dropped 5 bases and J dropped 10; count of bases not matched to a gene: 9. DNA of the CDR3: TGTGCCAGCAGCCCAAAGGGACAGGGGGCGCGAGAGCAGTTCTTC. It encodes CASSPKGQGAREQFF.

This clone was seen more than once but under ten times. The genes are TRBV30 and TRBJ1-6; D might be TRBD1 (5 bases). This CDR3 contains 15 residues. Germline CDR1 GTSNPN, CDR2 SVGIG (reference sequence). V shed 3 bases and J shed 5 bases, with 14 bases lying between them. As DNA, the CDR3 is TGTGCCTGGAGGGTTGGGGCAGCCGATAATTCACCCCTCCACTTT. Translated, it gives CAWRVGAADNSPLHF.

The chain links TRBV27 to TRBJ2-7; D perhaps matches TRBD2 (6 bases). Between the trimmed V and J ends, which lost 5 bases and 2 bases, there was a span of 13 bases. The CDR3 is 14 residues long. CDR1 MNHEY and CDR2 SMNVEV come from the germline V gene (reference sequence). The CDR3, as DNA: TGTGCCAGCAGTCAAGTGGAGGGGCCCTACGAGCAGTACTTC. Translating gives CASSQVEGPYEQYF.

The V and J genes are TRBV6-6 and TRBJ2-2; D is undetermined. The germline V gene encodes CDR1 MNHNY and CDR2 SVGAGI (reference sequence). The CDR3 runs 12 residues. V lost 1 base and J lost 8, with 5 bases in between. CDR3 sequence: CASSYLTGELFF. The CDR3 DNA reads TGTGCCAGCAGTTACTTGACAGGGGAGCTGTTTTTT.

The V gene is TRBV6-5, the J gene TRBJ2-7; possibly TRBD2 for D (7 bases). The CDR3 runs to 15 residues. Germline lookup yields CDR1 MNHEY and CDR2 SVGAGI. V was pared by 0 bases and J by 4 bases, with 13 bases between. CDR3 DNA sequence: TGTGCCAGCAGTTACTCTTGGGGGGGCTCTTACGAGCAGTACTTC. This sequence encodes CASSYSWGGSYEQYF.

The chain recombines TRBV5-4 with TRBJ1-6, with 11 bases fitting TRBD1. This CDR3 has 15 residues. With 4 bases clipped from V and 8 bases from J, the junction kept 5 bases outside the gene matches. CDR1 is SGHNT, CDR2 YYREEE, per germline (reference sequence). The CDR3 sequence is CASSPRTGGDSPLHF. The CDR3 DNA follows: TGTGCCAGCAGCCCCCGGACAGGGGGCGATTCACCCCTCCACTTT.

This clone was found a few times. This chain connects TRBV18 to TRBJ1-1, with D hard to call. The V end lost 2 bases, the J end lost 7 bases, and 14 bases lay between the germline ends. The CDR3 covers 14 residues. Germline CDR1 and CDR2: KGHSH and LQKENI. CDR3 residues: CASSPGGAALEAFF. The CDR3 DNA reads TGTGCCAGCTCACCAGGCGGTGCAGCACTTGAAGCTTTCTTT.

The CDR3 nucleotides read TGTGCCAGCAGCTTAGACGCGGAGATGAACACTGAAGCTTTCTTT. Translation gives CASSLDAEMNTEAFF. The chain is built from TRBV11-2 and TRBJ1-1; no clear D. The CDR3 has 15 residues. With 0 bases removed from V and 0 bases from J, the gap between germline ends came to 8 bases. The germline V gene encodes CDR1 SGHAT and CDR2 FQNNGV.

V gene TRBV2 combines with J gene TRBJ2-7; maybe TRBD1 (5 bases). The CDR3 consists of 11 residues. The germline V gene has CDR1 SNHLY and CDR2 FYNNEI. The V end was cut by 8 bases, the J end by 4 bases, with 9 bases between. The CDR3 DNA sequence: TGTGCCAGCGGATACAGGTACGAGCAGTACTTC. It yields the protein CASGYRYEQYF.

V and J are TRBV19 and TRBJ1-1; D possibly corresponds to TRBD1 (6 bases). Germline lookup yields CDR1 LNHDA and CDR2 SQIVND (reference sequence). The CDR3 length is 14 residues. The V end was cut by 3 bases, the J end by 4 bases, with 12 bases between. The CDR3 protein is CASSIPGTLTEAFF. The CDR3 DNA follows: TGTGCCAGTAGTATCCCCGGGACACTCACTGAAGCTTTCTTT. The complete variable domain, with remaining parts taken from reference TRBV19 and TRBJ1-1, reads DGGITQSPKYLFRKEGQNVTLSCEQNLNHDAMYWYRQDPGQGLRLIYYSQIVNDFQKGDIAEGYSVSREKKESFPLTVTSAQKNPTAFYLCASSIPGTLTEAFFGQGTRLTVV.

This chain links TRBV28 with TRBJ1-2; no firm D call. The CDR3 is made up of 15 amino acids. The germline V gene encodes CDR1 MDHEN and CDR2 SYDVKM. V lost 4 bases and J 8 bases, leaving 20 bases between the germline ends. CDR3 sequence reads: CASSSAGGPEEGYTF. The DNA of the CDR3 is TGTGCCAGCAGTTCCGCCGGCGGCCCAGAAGAGGGCTACACCTTC.

The CDR3 coding sequence is TGCGCCAGCAGCGGACTGAACGTAAATGAGCAGTTCTTC. It encodes CASSGLNVNEQFF. V usage is TRBV4-1 and J usage is TRBJ2-1, with D maybe TRBD2 (5 bases). The CDR3 length is 13 residues. The V end lost 5 bases, the J end lost 7 bases, and 12 bases lay between the germline ends. Germline CDR1 MGHRA, CDR2 YSYEKL.

Note on this clone: In the same sample, other DNA sequences code for this CDR3. The V call is TRBV3-1 (or the pseudogene TRBV3-2), the J call TRBJ2-5; D gene uncertain. Trimming cost V 1 base and J 1 base, with 4 bases left between them. The CDR3 runs 13 residues. Germline CDR1 and CDR2: LGHDT and YNNKEL (reference sequence). The CDR3 DNA follows: TGTGCCAGCAGCCAAGGTCTCCAAGAGACCCAGTACTTC. Amino acid sequence: CASSQGLQETQYF.

The rearrangement joins TRBV27 to TRBJ1-5, with 8 bases aligning to TRBD1. The CDR3 is 15 amino acids. Germline V gene data show CDR1 as MNHEY and CDR2 as SMNVEV (reference sequence). Losses at the gene ends were 4 bases for V and 5 bases for J; bases not matched to a gene: 7. The CDR3 protein is CASSSRQGYDQPQHF. The CDR3 DNA sequence: TGTGCCAGCAGTTCCCGACAGGGGTACGATCAGCCCCAGCATTTT.

V and J are TRBV7-6 and TRBJ2-7, with 7 positions matching TRBD1. The CDR3 is 15 amino acids. The J segment lost 0 bases and the V segment lost 5 bases, leaving 7 bases of the junction unmatched. Germline V gives CDR1 SGHVS, CDR2 FNYEAQ. The CDR3 region is CASSLLDRSSYEQYF. CDR3 sequence (DNA): TGTGCCAGCAGCCTACTGGACAGGAGCTCCTACGAGCAGTACTTC.

V and J are TRBV3-1 (or the pseudogene TRBV3-2) and TRBJ1-5, with TRBD1 identical over 7 bases. J gave up 5 bases and V 4 bases, and 2 bases lay outside the gene matches. Germline V gene sequence: CDR1 LGHDT, CDR2 YNNKEL (reference sequence). The CDR3 is made up of 13 amino acids. The CDR3 loop is CASSRDSYQPQHF. The CDR3 region has the DNA TGTGCCAGCAGCCGGGACAGCTATCAGCCCCAGCATTTT.

The rearrangement joins TRBV5-1 to TRBJ2-7; 9 bases agree with TRBD1. The trim removed 0 bases at V and 6 bases at J, leaving 7 bases unmatched. The length of the CDR3 is 15 residues. From germline, CDR1 is SGHRS and CDR2 YFSETQ. The CDR3 DNA is TGCGCCAGCAGCTTGGCCGGGACAGGGTCTTTCGAGCAGTACTTC. Its translation: CASSLAGTGSFEQYF.

J is TRBJ2-1 and V is TRBV6-1; 13 bases line up with TRBD2. The CDR3 runs 16 residues. With 4 bases clipped from V and 10 bases from J, the junction kept 10 bases outside the gene matches. Germline assignment: CDR1 MNHNS and CDR2 SASEGT. Written as DNA, the CDR3 is TGTGCCAGCAGTGCTCGACTAGCGGGAGGACTAGGGGAGCAGTTCTTC. Its protein is CASSARLAGGLGEQFF.

This chain uses TRBV28 with TRBJ1-3, with D tentatively TRBD1 (6 bases). V shed 6 bases and J shed 2 bases, with 11 bases lying between them. The germline V gene has CDR1 MDHEN and CDR2 SYDVKM. CDR3 length: 14 amino acids. CDR3 region: CASSSTGPGNTIYF. Written as DNA, the CDR3 is TGTGCCAGCAGCAGCACAGGGCCTGGAAACACCATATATTTT. Full variable domain (missing parts from reference TRBV28 and TRBJ1-3): DVKVTQSSRYLVKRTGEKVFLECVQDMDHENMFWYRQDPGLGLRLIYFSYDVKMKEKGDIPEGYSVSREKKERFSLILESASTNQTSMYLCASSSTGPGNTIYFGEGSWLTVV.

Comments on this clone: Different DNA sequences within this sample yield the same CDR3. This chain uses TRBV7-9 with TRBJ2-1, with a possible D match to TRBD2 (5 bases). Deletions cut 2 bases from V and 0 bases from J, with 8 bases between. This CDR3 spans 15 amino acids. In germline, CDR1 is SEHNR, CDR2 FQNEAQ (reference sequence). Here the CDR3 reads CASSLRGSSYNEQFF. The CDR3 DNA reads as TGTGCCAGCAGCTTACGGGGAAGCTCCTACAATGAGCAGTTCTTC.

The rearrangement joins TRBV10-2 to TRBJ1-2; maybe TRBD1 (5 bases). The ends were cut back, 3 bases at V and 0 bases at J, with 8 bases in the middle. CDR1 is WSHSY, CDR2 SAAADI, per germline. The CDR3 loop spans 14 amino acids. CDR3: CASSDRAANYGYTF. CDR3 DNA sequence: TGCGCCAGCAGTGACAGGGCAGCTAACTATGGCTACACCTTC.

The chain uses TRBV7-6 and TRBJ1-5; 7 bases fit TRBD1. Germline V CDR1 and CDR2: SGHVS, FNYEAQ. The CDR3 length is 16 residues. Germline trimming cut 1 base from V and 2 bases from J; bases unmatched to any gene: 5. As DNA, the CDR3 is TGTGCCAGCAGCTTAGGTGGAGGACAGGGCAATCAGCCCCAGCATTTT. Its translation: CASSLGGGQGNQPQHF.

The chain joins TRBV5-8 to TRBJ2-5, with a weak D call TRBD1 (6 bases). The CDR3 covers 11 residues. Looked up from germline, CDR1 is SGHTS and CDR2 is YDEGEE. V was trimmed by 3 bases and J by 8 bases, leaving 8 bases between them. The chain's CDR3 is CASSSGVTQYF. In nucleotides, the CDR3 is TGTGCCAGCAGCTCAGGGGTCACCCAGTACTTC.